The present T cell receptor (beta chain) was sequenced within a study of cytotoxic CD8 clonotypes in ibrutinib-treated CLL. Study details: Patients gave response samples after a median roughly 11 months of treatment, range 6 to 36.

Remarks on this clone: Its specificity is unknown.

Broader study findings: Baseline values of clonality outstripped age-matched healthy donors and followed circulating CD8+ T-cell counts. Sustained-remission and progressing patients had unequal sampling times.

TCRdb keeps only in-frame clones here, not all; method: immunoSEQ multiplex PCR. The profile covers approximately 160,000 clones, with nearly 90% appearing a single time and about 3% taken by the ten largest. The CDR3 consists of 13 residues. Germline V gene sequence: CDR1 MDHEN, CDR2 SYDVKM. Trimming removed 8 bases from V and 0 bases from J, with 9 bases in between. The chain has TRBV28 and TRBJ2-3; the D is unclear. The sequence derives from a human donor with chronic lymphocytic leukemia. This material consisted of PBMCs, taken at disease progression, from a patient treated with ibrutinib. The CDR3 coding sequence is TGTGCCAGCCACAAAGGAAGCACAGATACGCAGTATTTT. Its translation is CASHKGSTDTQYF.